These 18 T cell receptor beta chains share one sample of origin, sequenced in a study of cytomegalovirus exposure and HLA in healthy donors. Generated by immunoSEQ multiplex PCR, the TCRdb table keeps only in-frame clones and is missing some. This sample has under 400,000 clones, with roughly 88% found just once. Source material: PBMCs. All receptors come from a woman between 18 and 29 years old in good health and CMV-seronegative.

This chain joins TRBV27 and TRBJ1-1; D perhaps matches TRBD1 (5 bases). This CDR3 has 18 residues. Trimming removed 2 bases at V and 0 bases at J, with 19 bases between. Germline CDR1 reads MNHEY; CDR2 reads SMNVEV (reference sequence). CDR3: CASSLRVEGGGMNTEAFF. DNA of the CDR3: TGTGCCAGCAGTTTACGGGTCGAGGGCGGGGGAATGAACACTGAAGCTTTCTTT.

The CDR3 region has the DNA TGTGCCAGCAGTTCCCTTCTAGCGGGGGGCCCCAGAGATACGCAGTATTTT. Encoded protein: CASSSLLAGGPRDTQYF. This chain joins TRBV27 and TRBJ2-3, with 11 bases fitting TRBD2. Germline CDR1 and CDR2: MNHEY and SMNVEV (reference sequence). The junction had 11 bases not matched to a gene; V was cut back by 4 bases and J by 5 bases. The CDR3 contains 17 residues.

The chain is built from TRBV4-1 and TRBJ2-7; TRBD1 aligns across 8 bases. The CDR3 has 15 residues. Per germline, CDR1 MGHRA and CDR2 YSYEKL. Losses at the gene ends were 4 bases for V and 2 bases for J; bases not matched to a gene: 7. The CDR3 sequence is CASSPGQGATYEQYF. Written as DNA, the CDR3 is TGCGCCAGCAGCCCCGGACAGGGAGCCACCTACGAGCAGTACTTC.

This chain uses TRBV30 with TRBJ1-5, with D possibly TRBD1 on 5 matching bases. Trimming left V 2 bases short and J 3 bases short, with 8 bases between. CDR1 and CDR2 from the germline V gene are GTSNPN and SVGIG (reference sequence). The CDR3 spans 13 residues. CDR3 sequence reads: CAWSRQINQPQHF. The CDR3 coding sequence is TGTGCCTGGAGTAGACAGATCAATCAGCCCCAGCATTTT.

The chain recombines TRBV4-2 with TRBJ1-3; no firm D call. This CDR3 has 15 amino acids. V was trimmed by 0 bases and J by 0 bases, leaving 6 bases between them. CDR1 is LGHNA, CDR2 YNFKEQ, per germline. CDR3 DNA sequence: TGTGCCAGCAGCCAAGATACAGACTCTGGAAACACCATATATTTT. It encodes CASSQDTDSGNTIYF.

The chain employs TRBV7-9 and TRBJ2-4; 8 nucleotides align to TRBD1. V lost 3 bases to trimming and J lost 4 bases; unmatched junction nucleotides: 11. The CDR3 totals 17 residues. Germline V gene lookup returns CDR1 SEHNR and CDR2 FQNEAQ (reference sequence). DNA of the CDR3: TGTGCCAGCAGCTTTAGGGGTACAGGGGGAACTAAAAACATTCAGTACTTC. It encodes CASSFRGTGGTKNIQYF.

The chain recombines TRBV28 with TRBJ1-2, with D possibly matching TRBD1 (6 bases). The CDR3 has 13 amino acids. Trimming left V 5 bases short and J 2 bases short, with 9 bases between. The germline gives CDR1 MDHEN, CDR2 SYDVKM. The CDR3: CASSETGNYGYTF. The CDR3 DNA reads as TGTGCCAGCAGTGAAACAGGGAACTATGGCTACACCTTC.

The chain employs TRBV7-9 and TRBJ2-1; D may be TRBD1 (5 bases). Trimming took 5 bases from V and 15 from J, leaving 17 bases between them. This CDR3 has 12 residues. From germline, CDR1 is SEHNR and CDR2 FQNEAQ (reference sequence). This CDR3 is CASSARVGRRFF. CDR3 DNA sequence: TGTGCCAGCAGCGCCAGGGTGGGGCGGCGGTTCTTC.

This clone occurred a few times. This chain uses TRBV28 with TRBJ1-2; D gene uncertain. Germline V gene lookup returns CDR1 MDHEN and CDR2 SYDVKM. V lost 6 bases and J 4 bases, leaving 9 bases between the germline ends. The CDR3 has 12 residues. The DNA of the CDR3 is TGTGCCAGCAGAAAACAGCTCTATGGCTACACCTTC. Its translation is CASRKQLYGYTF.

The V and J genes are TRBV27 and TRBJ1-5; D ambiguous. This CDR3 region has 13 residues. The germline V gene has CDR1 MNHEY and CDR2 SMNVEV (reference sequence). Trimming removed 4 bases from V and 1 base from J, with 5 bases in between. The CDR3 region is CASSYGSNQPQHF. The DNA for the CDR3 is TGTGCCAGCAGTTATGGCAGCAATCAGCCCCAGCATTTT.

This chain connects TRBV6-5 to TRBJ2-7; D perhaps matches TRBD2 (7 bases). The V gene's germline CDR1 is MNHEY and CDR2 SVGAGI. CDR3 length: 12 amino acids. Trimming took off 5 bases at V and 8 bases at J, with 13 bases between the two ends. CDR3 loop: CASSQGRGKQYF. CDR3 nucleotide sequence: TGTGCCAGCAGTCAGGGGAGGGGAAAGCAGTACTTC.

The chain carries TRBV11-2 and TRBJ1-2, with 7 bases lining up with TRBD1. V lost 5 bases to trimming and J lost 3 bases; unmatched junction nucleotides: 6. The germline V gene has CDR1 SGHAT and CDR2 FQNNGV. This CDR3 is built from 14 residues. CDR3 coding DNA: TGTGCCAGCAGCGTAGGACAGGCCTACTATGGCTACACCTTC. This encodes CASSVGQAYYGYTF.

The chain employs TRBV19 and TRBJ1-2, with TRBD1 as a possible D gene (6 bases). V was clipped by 5 bases and J by 4 bases, with 20 bases between them. The CDR3 length is 16 residues. Germline V gives CDR1 LNHDA, CDR2 SQIVND (reference sequence). CDR3 nucleotide sequence: TGTGCCAGTAGTCGACTTCAATCAGGGGCGCCCTATGGCTACACCTTC. Protein sequence: CASSRLQSGAPYGYTF.

The chain couples TRBV5-1 to TRBJ1-2; tentative D call: TRBD1 (6 bases). Germline-derived CDR1 and CDR2 are SGHRS and YFSETQ. The length of the CDR3 is 14 residues. V was trimmed by 4 bases and J by 3 bases, leaving 13 bases between them. CDR3 bases: TGCGCCAGCAGCGTGACCACAGGGCACTATGGCTACACCTTC. Translating it yields CASSVTTGHYGYTF.

CDR3 sequence: CASSQVGTSGIKEQFF. CDR3 coding DNA: TGCGCCAGCAGCCAAGTCGGCACTAGCGGCATAAAGGAGCAGTTCTTC. The chain is built from TRBV4-1 and TRBJ2-1; 8 bases map to TRBD2. The germline CDR1 and CDR2 sequences are MGHRA and YSYEKL. Germline trimming cut 1 base from V and 10 bases from J; bases unmatched to any gene: 12. This CDR3 has 16 amino acids.

The genes are TRBV12-5 and TRBJ2-2; D is possibly TRBD1 (7 bases). Trimming took 7 bases from V and 3 from J, leaving 12 bases between them. The CDR3 is made up of 14 amino acids. The V gene's germline CDR1 is LGHNT and CDR2 FRNRAP. The CDR3 nucleotides are TGTGCTAGTGACGCGGGACAGTACACCGGGGAGCTGTTTTTT. Its translation: CASDAGQYTGELFF.

CDR3 region: CASSDQAGTTDTQYF. CDR3 sequence (DNA): TGTGCCAGCAGTGATCAAGCGGGGACCACAGATACGCAGTATTTT. V is TRBV2 and J is TRBJ2-3; TRBD2 matches at 7 bases. Germline CDR1 is SNHLY and CDR2 is FYNNEI. Losses at the gene ends were 3 bases for V and 2 bases for J; bases not matched to a gene: 5. The CDR3 is made up of 15 amino acids.

The V and J genes are TRBV5-1 and TRBJ2-7, with a tentative D call TRBD1 (6 bases). V lost 5 bases and J 3 bases, leaving 18 bases between the germline ends. The CDR3 spans 15 residues. Germline V gene lookup returns CDR1 SGHRS and CDR2 YFSETQ. Written as DNA, the CDR3 is TGCGCCAGCAGTTACATCTCGGGACAACACTACGAGCAGTACTTC. Amino acid sequence: CASSYISGQHYEQYF.